These 30 T cell receptor beta chains share one sample of origin, sequenced in a study of regulatory T cells in long-lasting Graves disease. The time point was: newly diagnosed GD, antithyroid drugs for less than 3 months. TCR sequences were obtained from RNA taken from PBMCs. Assembly of TCR beta libraries relied on iRepertoire HTBI primers together with Arm-PCR of CDR3 regions. One entry per CDR3 protein, called by TCRdb with MiXCR from the multiplex PCR reads. The table shows roughly 420,000 distinct CDR3 sequences, with about 16% occurring only once. These data were also filed under a second study, of T cells in Graves' hyperthyroidism and ophthalmopathy.

The sequenced sample was peripheral blood mononuclear cells (PBMCs), obtained at new diagnosis, from a patient treated with antithyroid drugs. These receptors were collected from a woman between 18 and 29 years old with Graves disease.

The CDR3 spells CASPLAGVLETQYF. The CDR3 coding sequence is TGTGCCAGCCCACTAGCGGGAGTTTTAGAGACCCAGTACTTC. This chain links TRBV18 with TRBJ2-5, with TRBD2 identical over 11 bases. The CDR3 is 14 amino acids. From germline, CDR1 is KGHSH and CDR2 LQKENI. The ends lost 8 bases at V and 4 bases at J; junction bases unmatched: 6.

The genes are TRBV18 and TRBJ2-2; D may be TRBD1 (5 bases). Trimming removed 5 bases from V and 1 base from J, with 17 bases in between. This CDR3 is built from 17 residues. Germline V gives CDR1 KGHSH, CDR2 LQKENI. This CDR3 is CASSTSTANLNTGELFF. CDR3 bases: TGTGCCAGCTCAACCTCGACAGCGAATTTGAACACCGGGGAGCTGTTTTTT.

The chain uses TRBV24-1 and TRBJ2-1; D is perhaps TRBD2 (6 bases). The CDR3 has 14 amino acids. The V and J ends lost 0 bases and 5 bases respectively, with 7 bases between them. Germline values: CDR1 KGHDR, CDR2 SFDVKD. CDR3 region: CATSDLWGDNEQFF. The DNA of the CDR3 is TGTGCCACCAGTGATTTGTGGGGGGACAATGAGCAGTTCTTC.

There are a few counts of this clonotype. At one boundary the junction diverges from the germline segment, which might be a read error. The chain combines TRBV5-6 with TRBJ2-1; TRBD2 aligns across 11 bases. CDR3 size: 12 residues. Germline V gene sequence: CDR1 SGHDT, CDR2 YYEEEE. The DNA for the CDR3 is TGTGCCAGCAGCGCTCCGGGACTAGCGGCCTTTTTC. Translation gives CASSAPGLAAFF.

The chain combines TRBV7-3 with TRBJ2-1; TRBD2 aligns across 10 bases. This CDR3 is built from 16 residues. With 8 bases clipped from V and 6 bases from J, the junction kept 13 bases outside the gene matches. Germline loops: CDR1 SGHTA, CDR2 FQGTGA. The CDR3 spells CASYRAAGGPGNEQFF. The DNA for the CDR3 is TGTGCCAGCTATAGGGCAGCGGGAGGGCCTGGCAATGAGCAGTTCTTC.

This clonotype was recorded many times. The J gene is TRBJ2-5, the V gene TRBV11-2; TRBD2 is a possible D gene (6 bases). The CDR3 covers 13 residues. The V and J ends lost 3 bases and 5 bases respectively, with 10 bases between them. Germline V gene data show CDR1 as SGHAT and CDR2 as FQNNGV. The CDR3 sequence: CASSLWGRETQYF. The CDR3 region has the DNA TGTGCCAGCAGCTTGTGGGGGAGGGAGACCCAGTACTTC.

This clonotype was counted many times. V usage is TRBV10-2 and J usage is TRBJ2-1; no reliable D call. Germline-derived CDR1 and CDR2 are WSHSY and SAAADI. The CDR3 sequence is 12 residues long. V lost 4 bases, J lost 7 bases, and 8 bases lay in between. CDR3 region: CASSGTENEQFF. CDR3 bases: TGCGCCAGCAGTGGGACGGAGAATGAGCAGTTCTTC.

This clonotype came up a few times. The V and J genes are TRBV10-3 and TRBJ1-3, with D hard to call. CDR3 length equals 15 residues. CDR1 and CDR2 from the germline V gene are ENHRY and SYGVKD. Between the trimmed V and J ends, which lost 4 bases and 0 bases, there was a span of 10 bases. CDR3 region: CAISAGPNSGNTIYF. The DNA of the CDR3 is TGTGCCATCAGTGCCGGACCGAACTCTGGAAACACCATATATTTT.

This clonotype was recorded many times. The chain joins TRBV28 to TRBJ2-5, with D possibly TRBD2 on 6 matching bases. Germline CDR1 reads MDHEN; CDR2 reads SYDVKM. This CDR3 has 17 residues. Trimming cost V 7 bases and J 0 bases, with 21 bases left between them. This CDR3 is CASTSGWRAVDQETQYF. DNA of the CDR3: TGTGCCAGCACATCCGGTTGGAGGGCGGTTGACCAAGAGACCCAGTACTTC.

For this clonotype: At one end, the junction sequence differs from germline, possibly due to a read error. This chain uses TRBV5-1 with TRBJ2-1; 11 bases align to TRBD2. In germline, CDR1 is SGHRS, CDR2 YFSETQ. This CDR3 comprises 16 residues. The DNA for the CDR3 is TGTGCCAGCAGCAACGCCGGGACTAGCGGTATAAATGAGCAGTTCTTC. It translates to CASSNAGTSGINEQFF.

This clonotype was recorded many times. The V and J genes are TRBV7-8 and TRBJ2-7; no reliable D call. This CDR3 is built from 12 residues. The V end was cut by 3 bases, the J end by 4 bases, with 7 bases between. Germline lookup yields CDR1 SGHVS and CDR2 FQNEAQ. CDR3 residues: CASSFDSYEQYF. The CDR3 DNA reads as TGTGCCAGCAGCTTTGACTCGTACGAGCAGTACTTC.

J is TRBJ2-7 and V is TRBV27; D uncertain. With 2 bases removed from V and 0 bases from J, the gap between germline ends came to 11 bases. This CDR3 region has 15 residues. Germline loops: CDR1 MNHEY, CDR2 SMNVEV (reference sequence). The CDR3 loop reads CASSLMPMSSYEQYF. CDR3 DNA: TGTGCCAGCAGTTTAATGCCGATGAGCTCCTACGAGCAGTACTTC.

The sample holds many counts of this clonotype. The V gene is TRBV20-1, the J gene TRBJ2-7, with 13 bases matching TRBD2. CDR1 is DFQATT and CDR2 is SNEGSKA in the germline V gene (reference sequence). J lost 4 bases, V lost 2 bases, and 8 bases had no gene match. The CDR3 contains 16 residues. The CDR3 protein is CSARTTSGRMLYEQYF. CDR3 nucleotides: TGCAGTGCTAGAACGACTAGCGGGAGGATGTTATACGAGCAGTACTTC.

This clonotype was recorded many times. The chain has TRBV29-1 and TRBJ2-1; no clear D. The CDR3 consists of 13 residues. V lost 4 bases and J 0 bases, leaving 7 bases between the germline ends. Germline CDR1 and CDR2: SQVTM and ANQGSEA. In DNA form, the CDR3 reads TGCAGCGTTGGCACGAGCTCCTACAATGAGCAGTTCTTC. It specifies CSVGTSSYNEQFF.

A few counts support this clonotype. The chain carries TRBV7-2 and TRBJ2-4, with 9 bases matching TRBD1. The V segment lost 2 bases and the J segment 1 base; nucleotides outside the gene matches: 6. The CDR3 has 17 amino acids. Germline CDR1 is SGHTA and CDR2 is FQGNSA. Written as DNA, the CDR3 is TGTGCCAGCAGCTTATCTGGGACAGGGTGGGCCAAAAACATTCAGTACTTC. Its protein is CASSLSGTGWAKNIQYF.

The chain is built from TRBV6-1 and TRBJ1-3; D is ambiguous. The germline gives CDR1 MNHNS, CDR2 SASEGT. The CDR3 sequence is 15 residues long. V was cut by 2 bases and J by 0 bases, with 8 bases left in between. CDR3 residues: CASSEHSRSGNTIYF. Here the CDR3 DNA reads TGTGCCAGCAGTGAACACTCCCGCTCTGGAAACACCATATATTTT.

V gene TRBV30 combines with J gene TRBJ2-1; D unresolved. Trimming shortened V by 5 bases and J by 6 bases, and 5 bases separated the two germline ends. The CDR3 has 10 amino acids. CDR1 GTSNPN and CDR2 SVGIG come from the germline V gene (reference sequence). CDR3 residues: CAWGINEQFF. The CDR3 DNA reads as TGTGCCTGGGGGATCAATGAGCAGTTCTTC.

Ten or more counts support this clonotype. This rearrangement joins TRBV7-8 to TRBJ2-5; D perhaps matches TRBD1 (5 bases). CDR1 and CDR2 (germline): SGHVS, FQNEAQ. The CDR3 contains 15 residues. Trimming pared 5 bases from V and 2 bases from J, leaving 15 bases between. CDR3 region: CASSPTYRNQETQYF. In nucleotides, the CDR3 is TGTGCCAGCAGCCCTACCTACAGGAATCAAGAGACCCAGTACTTC.

This clonotype has ten or more counts. This chain uses TRBV11-2 with TRBJ2-1, with 10 bases fitting TRBD2. Germline-derived CDR1 and CDR2 are SGHAT and FQNNGV. The CDR3 extends over 16 amino acids. V lost 6 bases, J lost 6 bases, and 11 bases stayed unmatched. CDR3: CASRTWGLAIGNEQFF. The CDR3 DNA sequence: TGTGCCAGCAGAACCTGGGGACTAGCGATTGGCAATGAGCAGTTCTTC.

The table lists this clonotype with a few counts. The gene calls are TRBV19 and TRBJ1-5; D is ambiguous. Trimming cost V 4 bases and J 4 bases, with 17 bases left between them. The CDR3 loop spans 16 amino acids. The germline V gene has CDR1 LNHDA and CDR2 SQIVND (reference sequence). The CDR3: CASSRAFPSGNQPQHF. CDR3 sequence (DNA): TGTGCCAGTAGTAGGGCTTTCCCTAGTGGGAATCAGCCCCAGCATTTT.

There are a few counts of this clonotype. The gene calls are TRBV6-1 and TRBJ1-1, with D possibly being TRBD1 (5 bases). V was clipped by 7 bases and J by 1 base, with 13 bases between them. This CDR3 is built from 14 residues. CDR1 MNHNS and CDR2 SASEGT come from the germline V gene. The CDR3 region is CASTRDGTNTEAFF. CDR3 DNA sequence: TGTGCCAGCACTAGGGACGGAACGAACACTGAAGCTTTCTTT.

The chain uses TRBV28 and TRBJ2-1; D is tentatively TRBD1 or TRBD2 (7 bases each). Germline CDR1 is MDHEN and CDR2 is SYDVKM. This CDR3 is 16 amino acids long. V lost 7 bases and J 3 bases, leaving 19 bases between the germline ends. The CDR3: CASTAGGREFYNEQFF. The CDR3 DNA is TGTGCCAGCACCGCAGGGGGGCGGGAGTTCTACAATGAGCAGTTCTTC.

The chain joins TRBV6-4 to TRBJ1-5, with 11 positions matching TRBD1. Trimming at V came to 7 bases and at J to 4 bases, leaving 12 bases not matched to a gene. This CDR3 has 17 residues. Germline assignment: CDR1 MRHNA and CDR2 SNTAGT. DNA of the CDR3: TGTGCCAGCATTTACCGGGACAGGGGGTTTGCTAATCAGCCCCAGCATTTT. Its translation is CASIYRDRGFANQPQHF.

The chain recombines TRBV5-1 with TRBJ2-3; 11 bases agree with TRBD2. The CDR3 contains 14 residues. V shed 6 bases and J 6 bases; nucleotides not matched to a gene: 6. Germline CDR1 SGHRS, CDR2 YFSETQ. The CDR3 loop is CASTTSGIIDTQYF. DNA for the CDR3: TGCGCCAGCACGACTAGCGGGATCATTGATACGCAGTATTTT.

The rearrangement links TRBV9 to TRBJ1-1; D not certain. Germline V gene data show CDR1 as SGDLS and CDR2 as YYNGEE. The CDR3 is 14 residues long. Trimming stripped 0 bases from V and 0 bases from J, with 6 bases between. CDR3 DNA sequence: TGTGCCAGCAGCGTAGCTATCATGAACACTGAAGCTTTCTTT. Its protein product is CASSVAIMNTEAFF. Looking up the rest from reference TRBV9 and TRBJ1-1 gives the full variable domain: DSGVTQTPKHLITATGQRVTLRCSPRSGDLSVYWYQQSLDQGLQFLIQYYNGEERAKGNILERFSAQQFPDLHSELNLSSLELGDSALYFCASSVAIMNTEAFFGQGTRLTVV.

This clonotype occurred a few times. V usage is TRBV19 and J usage is TRBJ1-1; TRBD1 matches at 8 bases. V dropped 8 bases and J dropped 2; count of bases not matched to a gene: 7. The CDR3 has 14 residues. Per the germline V gene, CDR1 is LNHDA and CDR2 is SQIVND (reference sequence). CDR3 bases: TGTGCCAGTGAGCAGGGGGCCTCCAACACTGAAGCTTTCTTT. This gives the protein CASEQGASNTEAFF.

The V and J genes are TRBV9 and TRBJ2-6; 14 nucleotides line up with TRBD2. With V trimmed by 0 bases and J by 0 bases, 5 bases remained unmatched. CDR1 is SGDLS and CDR2 is YYNGEE in the germline V gene. The CDR3 runs 20 residues. The CDR3 DNA follows: TGTGCCAGCAGCGTAGGGAGACTAGCGGGAGGGAGCTCTGGGGCCAACGTCCTGACTTTC. It encodes CASSVGRLAGGSSGANVLTF.

This clonotype has a count of ten or more. The chain has TRBV20-1 and TRBJ2-7; 7 nucleotides agree with TRBD1. V gave up 6 bases and J gave up 2 bases; unmatched junction bases: 16. The CDR3 spans 16 residues. Germline lookup yields CDR1 DFQATT and CDR2 SNEGSKA (reference sequence). As DNA, the CDR3 is TGCAGTGCCCCCGCCGCAAGGACAGGACATCCCTACGAGCAGTACTTC. Translating it yields CSAPAARTGHPYEQYF.

At least ten counts were recorded for this clonotype. The V call is TRBV7-2, the J call TRBJ2-5; D uncertain. Germline lookup yields CDR1 SGHTA and CDR2 FQGNSA. Trimming removed 3 bases from V and 3 bases from J, with 8 bases in between. The CDR3 contains 13 residues. In DNA form, the CDR3 reads TGTGCCAGCAGCTTGGAGCTGGAAGAGACCCAGTACTTC. Residues: CASSLELEETQYF.

This sequence joins TRBV20-1 and TRBJ2-3; 7 bases map to TRBD2. The CDR3 consists of 15 residues. Germline assignment: CDR1 DFQATT and CDR2 SNEGSKA (reference sequence). The V segment lost 2 bases and the J segment 4 bases; nucleotides outside the gene matches: 9. The CDR3 nucleotides are TGCAGTGCTAGAATATCCGTGGGAGGGCCAGATACGCAGTATTTT. The encoded protein is CSARISVGGPDTQYF.